The present TCR beta chain was sequenced within a study of beta chain features in type 1 diabetes. This clone came up a few times. Antigen specificity is unknown. The V gene's germline CDR1 is ENHRY and CDR2 SYGVKD. The CDR3 has 15 amino acids. V lost 7 bases and J 0 bases, leaving 13 bases between the germline ends. Sort purity for all populations was recorded as exceeding 98%. Isolated RNA was reverse transcribed in full, so expressed TCRB transcripts were sequenced. Sequencing used immunoSEQ multiplex PCR; TCRdb keeps in-frame clones, though not all of them. The sample has tens of thousands of clones; 45% to 50% are singletons. Study results and limitations: Shorter templates might be favored by PCR, and equally so in patients and in controls. All four CD4+ subsets of Type 1 diabetes patients contained TCRB CDR3s that were moderately but significantly shorter. Whether TCRB rearrangement is influenced by HLA type was left unresolved in this analysis.

Sequenced: central memory CD4+ T cells from blood. The gene calls are TRBV10-3 and TRBJ2-1; weak D call: TRBD2 (5 bases). This TCR came from a man aged 25-45 years with type 1 diabetes. As DNA, the CDR3 is TGTGCCATCATGGCTAGCCGCAGCTCCTACAATGAGCAGTTCTTC. It specifies CAIMASRSSYNEQFF.